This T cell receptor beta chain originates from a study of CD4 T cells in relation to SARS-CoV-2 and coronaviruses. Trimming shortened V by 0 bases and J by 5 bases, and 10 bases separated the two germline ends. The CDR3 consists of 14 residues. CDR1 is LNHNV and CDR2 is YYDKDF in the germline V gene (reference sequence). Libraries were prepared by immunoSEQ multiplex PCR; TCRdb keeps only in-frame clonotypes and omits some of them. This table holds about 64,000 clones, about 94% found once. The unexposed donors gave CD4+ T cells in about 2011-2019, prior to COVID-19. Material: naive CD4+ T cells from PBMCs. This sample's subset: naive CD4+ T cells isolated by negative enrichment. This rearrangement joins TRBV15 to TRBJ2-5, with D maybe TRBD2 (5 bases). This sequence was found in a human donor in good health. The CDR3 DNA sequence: TGTGCCACCAGCAGAGATCGAGGGCGGGAGACCCAGTACTTC. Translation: CATSRDRGRETQYF. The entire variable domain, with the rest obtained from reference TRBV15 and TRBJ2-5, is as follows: DAMVIQNPRYQVTQFGKPVTLSCSQTLNHNVMYWYQQKSSQAPKLLFHYYDKDFNNEADTPDNFQSRRPNTSFCFLDIRSPGLGDTAMYLCATSRDRGRETQYFGPGTRLLVL.